Sequencing of this T cell receptor (beta chain) was carried out in a study of blood T cell repertoires in COVID-19. The CDR3 covers 12 residues. CDR1 is SNHLY, CDR2 FYNNEI, per germline. Trimming removed 2 bases at V and 4 bases at J, with 5 bases between. Data came from immunoSEQ multiplex PCR; TCRdb stores just in-frame clones and leaves some out. The sample lists over 200,000 clones, approximately 84% occurring once. This chain connects TRBV2 to TRBJ1-2; no clear D gene. Sequencing used peripheral blood. The clonotype was recovered from a man aged 40-55 years with active or convalescent COVID-19. CDR3 in DNA: TGTGCCAGCAGTGAACCCAGCTATGGCTACACCTTC. This sequence encodes CASSEPSYGYTF.